This T cell receptor beta chain was recorded in a study of control samples from healthy donors and cancer patients. Libraries were prepared by immunoSEQ multiplex PCR; TCRdb keeps only in-frame clonotypes and omits some of them. The data show about 140,000 clones, 85% to 95% seen once. Per the germline V gene, CDR1 is LGHNT and CDR2 is FRNRAP. The CDR3 is 15 amino acids. Deletions cut 5 bases from V and 0 bases from J, with 11 bases between. Material: blood. The receptor was derived from a man aged 40-49 years in good health. The rearrangement joins TRBV12-5 to TRBJ1-5; perhaps TRBD1 as D (6 bases). CDR3 in amino acids: CASGTDSYSNQPQHF. As DNA, the CDR3 is TGTGCTAGTGGTACGGACAGTTATAGCAATCAGCCCCAGCATTTT.